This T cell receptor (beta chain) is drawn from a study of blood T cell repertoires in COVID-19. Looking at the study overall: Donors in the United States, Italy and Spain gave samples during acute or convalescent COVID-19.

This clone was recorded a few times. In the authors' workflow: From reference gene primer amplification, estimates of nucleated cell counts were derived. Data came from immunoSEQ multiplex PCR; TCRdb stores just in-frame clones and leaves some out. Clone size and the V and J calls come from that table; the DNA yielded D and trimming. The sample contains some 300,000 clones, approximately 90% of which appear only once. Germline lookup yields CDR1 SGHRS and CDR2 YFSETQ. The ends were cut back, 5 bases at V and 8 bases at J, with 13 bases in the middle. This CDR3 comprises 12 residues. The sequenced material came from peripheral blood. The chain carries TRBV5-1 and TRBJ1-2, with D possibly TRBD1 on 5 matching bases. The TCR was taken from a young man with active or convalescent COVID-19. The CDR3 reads CASRSQGGGYTF. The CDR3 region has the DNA TGCGCCAGCAGGTCGCAGGGTGGGGGCTACACCTTC.